This entry features one T cell receptor beta chain sequence. The target antigen is unknown. CDR1 SGHVS and CDR2 FQNEAQ come from the germline V gene. Trimming stripped 2 bases from V and 4 bases from J, with 19 bases between. The CDR3 runs to 17 residues. Researchers ran the PCR with 60 Vbeta and 13 Jbeta primers. Per the authors' pipeline: Roughly 73 million unique TCR beta chains, some 10 million of them shared, were counted by a later analysis. Method: immunoSEQ multiplex PCR; TCRdb's copy keeps in-frame clones and lacks some. V and J calls and clone size follow that table, whereas D and trimming were derived from the DNA. The sample has 150,000 to 200,000 clones; 75% to 85% are singletons. The sample belongs to a study of cytomegalovirus exposure and HLA in healthy donors. For the study at large: A previous analysis identified approximately 120 million unique TCR beta sequences derived from 180 million or so T cells.

Study-level results: Later analysis placed DRB1 highest and HLA-C lowest in TCR association rates, which differed by HLA locus.

J is TRBJ2-3 and V is TRBV7-8, with D perhaps matching TRBD2 (5 bases). Material for sequencing was PBMCs. This TCR was recovered from a boy between 10 and 17 years old in good health and CMV-seronegative. The CDR3 region has the DNA TGTGCCAGCAGCTTACCGGTTGTGGGGAGTTTCGCAGATACGCAGTATTTT. The encoded protein is CASSLPVVGSFADTQYF.